The 7 T cell receptor beta chains given below trace back to one sample, sequenced in a study of patients with pleural tuberculosis (dated by TCRdb to 2013 to 2016). TCRdb shows the sequencer as Illumina Genome Analyzer IIx. TCRdb applied fastp at Q25 and MiXCR to the public reads, then kept only in-frame beta chains. Rows are unified per CDR3 protein, each entry keeping the most common DNA and genes. The sample yields some 48,000 distinct CDR3 sequences; about 7.9% were counted once. The ten largest clonotypes hold about a sixth of the sample. These receptor sequences come from a human donor with pleural tuberculosis.

Many counts were recorded for this clonotype. CDR3 bases: TGTGCCAGCAGTTCCTCAGCGGGGGATACGCAGTATTTT. Translating gives CASSSSAGDTQYF. The rearrangement joins TRBV11-2 to TRBJ2-3; TRBD2 agrees at 7 bases. CDR1 is SGHAT, CDR2 FQNNGV, per germline. This CDR3 region has 13 residues. V lost 6 bases, J lost 6 bases, and 6 bases stayed unmatched. The full variable domain, in which reference TRBV11-2 and TRBJ2-3 provide the parts outside the CDR3, is EAGVAQSPRYKIIEKRQSVAFWCNPISGHATLYWYQQILGQGPKLLIQFQNNGVVDDSQLPKDRFSAERLKGVDSTLKIQPAKLEDSAVYLCASSSSAGDTQYFGPGTRLTVL.

This clonotype has at least ten counts. This rearrangement joins TRBV3-1 to TRBJ2-7, with D perhaps TRBD1 (5 bases). Looked up from germline, CDR1 is LGHDT and CDR2 is YNNKEL (reference sequence). The V end was cut by 2 bases, the J end by 5 bases, with 10 bases between. This CDR3 has 13 amino acids. The CDR3 DNA follows: TGTGCCAGCAGCCAAATGGCAGGGAACGAGCAGTACTTC. Translated: CASSQMAGNEQYF.

This clonotype was counted at least ten times. This chain links TRBV11-2 with TRBJ1-1; 7 bases fit TRBD1. Germline V gene lookup returns CDR1 SGHAT and CDR2 FQNNGV. The CDR3 is 15 residues long. Trimming at V came to 0 bases and at J to 11 bases, leaving 12 bases not matched to a gene. Here the CDR3 reads CASSLDGRGLVRAFF. The CDR3 DNA follows: TGTGCCAGCAGCTTAGATGGCAGGGGGTTAGTACGCGCTTTCTTT.

This clonotype has a count of ten or more. The chain carries TRBV14 and TRBJ2-1; D gene unclear. This CDR3 is 15 amino acids long. CDR1 is SGHDN, CDR2 FVKESK, per germline. Trimming took 6 bases from V and 1 from J, leaving 13 bases between them. The CDR3 here is CASSLSYVSYNEQFF. The CDR3 DNA is TGTGCCAGCAGTCTATCGTACGTTTCCTACAATGAGCAGTTCTTC.

This clonotype was detected many times. The chain links TRBV29-1 to TRBJ1-1, with D uncertain. V lost 5 bases to trimming and J lost 11 bases, with 15 bases between them. There are 11 residues in the CDR3. Per germline, CDR1 SQVTM and CDR2 ANQGSEA. The CDR3 spells CSVLILSLAFF. The CDR3 DNA reads as TGCAGCGTTCTGATTTTGTCACTGGCTTTCTTT.

In this sample, this clonotype turned up many times. The chain uses TRBV2 and TRBJ1-5; weak D call: TRBD1 (5 bases). There are 13 residues in the CDR3. V lost 7 bases and J 4 bases, leaving 11 bases between the germline ends. Germline loops: CDR1 SNHLY, CDR2 FYNNEI. This CDR3 reads CASTGHQNQPQHF. For the CDR3, the DNA is TGTGCCAGCACCGGACACCAAAATCAGCCCCAGCATTTT.

The genes are TRBV3-1 and TRBJ1-1, with a tentative D call TRBD1 (6 bases). V was shortened by 4 bases and J by 1 base, with 13 bases between the two germline ends. Looked up from germline, CDR1 is LGHDT and CDR2 is YNNKEL (reference sequence). This CDR3 comprises 15 residues. This CDR3 reads CASSLGRGANTEAFF. CDR3 in DNA: TGTGCCAGCAGCCTCGGGAGGGGGGCGAACACTGAAGCTTTCTTT.